This TCR beta chain was recovered during a study of identical twins. Study-level results: Part of the zero-insertion signal could reflect confounding by invariant MAIT and iNKT cells. Monozygotic twins shared more out-of-frame TCR alpha than recombination models predicted. The study found excess low generation probability among twin-shared out-of-frame alpha sequences. Memory repertoires lacked the insertion deficit that abundant cord blood beta clonotypes showed.

CDR1 and CDR2 from the germline V gene are SGHAT and FQNNGV. Unmatched junction bases numbered 3, after V lost 1 base and J lost 2 bases. This CDR3 has 16 residues. TCRdb independently ran MiXCR on the 5' RACE reads; one entry per CDR3 protein. The sample contains approximately 490,000 distinct CDR3 sequences, more than 20% of which appear only once. Remarks on this clonotype: Its cognate antigen is unknown.

This sample also belongs to another study, concerning yellow fever vaccine responses in identical twins.

V and J are TRBV11-2 and TRBJ2-7; 12 bases agree with TRBD2. This receptor was identified in a woman between 18 and 29 years old in good health. Sample: CD4+ T cells sorted from blood. CDR3: CASSLALAGGPYEQYF. As DNA, the CDR3 is TGTGCCAGCAGCTTAGCTCTAGCGGGAGGGCCCTACGAGCAGTACTTC.